A single sample is the source of the 12 T cell receptor beta chains below, sequenced in a study of cytomegalovirus exposure and HLA in healthy donors. In the PCR, 60 Vbeta and 13 Jbeta primers were used. Libraries were prepared by immunoSEQ multiplex PCR; TCRdb keeps only in-frame clonotypes and omits some of them. The sample includes some 140,000 clones, over 60% of them seen just once. Sequencing was carried out using PBMCs. The receptors derive from a male donor in good health and CMV-seropositive.

The rearrangement links TRBV29-1 to TRBJ2-1; 11 nucleotides align to TRBD2. Trimming at V came to 6 bases and at J to 3 bases, leaving 4 bases not matched to a gene. Germline loops: CDR1 SQVTM, CDR2 ANQGSEA. There are 14 residues in the CDR3. CDR3 loop: CSVQGLAGYNEQFF. Here the CDR3 DNA reads TGCAGCGTACAAGGACTAGCGGGCTACAATGAGCAGTTCTTC.

The chain employs TRBV2 and TRBJ1-4; TRBD1 matches at 8 bases. V lost 6 bases and J lost 7; bases outside the gene matches: 7. Germline V CDR1 and CDR2: SNHLY, FYNNEI. This CDR3 comprises 14 residues. CDR3 residues: CASRRRGRAEKLFF. Written as DNA, the CDR3 is TGTGCCAGCAGACGCAGGGGGCGAGCTGAAAAACTGTTTTTT.

The chain uses TRBV28 and TRBJ1-5; maybe TRBD1 (5 bases). Germline V gives CDR1 MDHEN, CDR2 SYDVKM. Trimming removed 8 bases at V and 0 bases at J, with 11 bases between. The CDR3 spans 14 residues. CDR3 sequence (DNA): TGTGCCAGCCGACAGATTTATAGCAATCAGCCCCAGCATTTT. Amino acid sequence: CASRQIYSNQPQHF.

This clone was recorded a few times. The chain employs TRBV11-2 and TRBJ2-2; perhaps TRBD1 as D (5 bases). In germline, CDR1 is SGHAT, CDR2 FQNNGV. V dropped 6 bases and J dropped 1 base, with 9 bases sitting between them. The CDR3 length is 14 residues. The CDR3 protein is CASSRRGNTGELFF. Here the CDR3 DNA reads TGTGCCAGCAGTCGTAGGGGGAACACCGGGGAGCTGTTTTTT.

The gene calls are TRBV30 and TRBJ2-2; D gene uncertain. This CDR3 is 15 amino acids long. Per the germline V gene, CDR1 is GTSNPN and CDR2 is SVGIG (reference sequence). V was pared by 0 bases and J by 4 bases, with 12 bases between. The CDR3 spells CAWSVRVFSTGELFF. In DNA form, the CDR3 reads TGTGCCTGGAGTGTACGAGTTTTCTCCACCGGGGAGCTGTTTTTT.

As regards this clone: An end of the junction differs from the germline gene, which may be a read error. The gene calls are TRBV7-7 and TRBJ2-7; D possibly corresponds to TRBD1 (5 bases). Germline CDR1 SSHAT, CDR2 FNYEAQ (reference sequence). CDR3 length: 14 residues. The CDR3 DNA follows: TGTGCTAGCAGCTTGGGCCAGGGAACCTACGAGCAGTACTTC. It yields the protein CASSLGQGTYEQYF.

V is TRBV7-2 and J is TRBJ2-7, with 10 bases lining up with TRBD2. The CDR3 sequence is 15 residues long. Germline V gives CDR1 SGHTA, CDR2 FQGNSA. The J segment lost 6 bases and the V segment lost 8 bases, leaving 13 bases of the junction unmatched. CDR3 in DNA: TGTGCCAGCCGTCTTCTCCTAGCGGGAGCGGGCGAGCAGTACTTC. It specifies CASRLLLAGAGEQYF. The full variable domain, with the rest looked up from reference TRBV7-2 and TRBJ2-7, is GAGVSQSPSNKVTEKGKDVELRCDPISGHTALYWYRQSLGQGLEFLIYFQGNSAPDKSGLPSDRFSAERTGGSVSTLTIQRTQQEDSAVYLCASRLLLAGAGEQYFGPGTRLTVT.

The chain recombines TRBV7-9 with TRBJ1-3; maybe TRBD1 (6 bases). The CDR3 contains 16 residues. Trimming left V 5 bases short and J 0 bases short, with 14 bases between. Germline assignment: CDR1 SEHNR and CDR2 FQNEAQ (reference sequence). As DNA, the CDR3 is TGTGCCAGCAGCCGACCAGGGGCTCTCTCTGGAAACACCATATATTTT. It translates to CASSRPGALSGNTIYF. The full variable domain, with the rest looked up from reference TRBV7-9 and TRBJ1-3, is DTGVSQNPRHKITKRGQNVTFRCDPISEHNRLYWYRQTLGQGPEFLTYFQNEAQLEKSRLLSDRFSAERPKGSFSTLEIQRTEQGDSAMYLCASSRPGALSGNTIYFGEGSWLTVV.

The J gene is TRBJ2-3, the V gene TRBV2; D is undetermined. V was shortened by 0 bases and J by 2 bases, with 12 bases between the two germline ends. CDR1 is SNHLY, CDR2 FYNNEI, per germline. The CDR3 contains 16 residues. The CDR3 DNA reads as TGTGCCAGCAGTGAAGCTTGGCGGATTCACACAGATACGCAGTATTTT. It is translated as CASSEAWRIHTDTQYF.

V gene TRBV19 combines with J gene TRBJ1-2; possible D gene TRBD1, 5 bases. Germline V CDR1 and CDR2: LNHDA, SQIVND (reference sequence). The length of the CDR3 is 12 residues. V lost 1 base, J lost 6 bases, and 6 bases lay in between. CDR3 sequence reads: CASSIGQNGYTF. The CDR3 coding sequence is TGTGCCAGTAGTATAGGACAGAATGGCTACACCTTC.

This clone was observed once. This chain connects TRBV9 to TRBJ2-3; the match to TRBD2 covers 7 bases. Germline trimming cut 0 bases from V and 2 bases from J; bases unmatched to any gene: 6. In germline, CDR1 is SGDLS, CDR2 YYNGEE. The CDR3 spans 16 residues. The CDR3 reads CASSVGSSGLTDTQYF. CDR3 sequence (DNA): TGTGCCAGCAGCGTAGGTTCTAGCGGCCTCACAGATACGCAGTATTTT.

This chain uses TRBV19 with TRBJ2-1, with 8 nucleotides matching TRBD2. Looked up from germline, CDR1 is LNHDA and CDR2 is SQIVND (reference sequence). CDR3 length: 15 amino acids. After removal of 9 bases from V and 9 bases from J, the junction contained 16 bases not matched to a gene. The CDR3 DNA follows: TGTGCCAGCCGACCGGGGACTAGGGGTGAAGGTGAGCAGTTCTTC. Translating it yields CASRPGTRGEGEQFF.